A single T cell receptor (beta chain) is shown here with its context. Antigen unknown. The sample is drawn from a study of breast tumors, draining lymph nodes, adjacent tissues. TCRdb independently ran MiXCR on the multiplex PCR reads; one entry per CDR3 protein. The table shows fewer than 300,000 distinct CDR3 sequences, with around 32% occurring only once. CDR1 and CDR2 (germline): LGHDT, YNNKEL (reference sequence). The CDR3 runs to 15 residues. V dropped 5 bases and J dropped 1 base, with 13 bases sitting between them. Broader study findings: The lymph node origin of tumor T cells was framed as consistent with a hypothesis, not demonstrated.

The lymph nodes were axillary draining lymph nodes from breast cancer patients. Input material: axillary lymph node tissue. The TCR comes from a female donor with breast cancer. Some clones in this sample may be carry-over from other donors' samples. The chain employs TRBV3-1 and TRBJ2-3; unclear D gene. In nucleotides, the CDR3 is TGTGCCAGCAGCTCCGAGGATGGGGGCACAGATACGCAGTATTTT. Protein sequence: CASSSEDGGTDTQYF.